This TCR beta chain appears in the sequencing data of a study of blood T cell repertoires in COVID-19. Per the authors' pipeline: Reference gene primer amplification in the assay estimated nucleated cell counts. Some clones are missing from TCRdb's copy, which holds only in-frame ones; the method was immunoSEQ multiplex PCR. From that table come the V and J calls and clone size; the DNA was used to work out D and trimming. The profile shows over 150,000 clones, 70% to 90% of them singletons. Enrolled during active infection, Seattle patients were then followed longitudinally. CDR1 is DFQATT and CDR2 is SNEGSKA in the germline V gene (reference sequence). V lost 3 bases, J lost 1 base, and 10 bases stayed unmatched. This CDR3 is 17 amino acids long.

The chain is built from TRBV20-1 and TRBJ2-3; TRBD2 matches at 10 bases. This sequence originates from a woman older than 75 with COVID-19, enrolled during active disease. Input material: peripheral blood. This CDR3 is CSASRLAGVGGTDTQYF. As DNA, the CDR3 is TGCAGTGCTAGTCGGCTAGCGGGAGTGGGAGGCACAGATACGCAGTATTTT.